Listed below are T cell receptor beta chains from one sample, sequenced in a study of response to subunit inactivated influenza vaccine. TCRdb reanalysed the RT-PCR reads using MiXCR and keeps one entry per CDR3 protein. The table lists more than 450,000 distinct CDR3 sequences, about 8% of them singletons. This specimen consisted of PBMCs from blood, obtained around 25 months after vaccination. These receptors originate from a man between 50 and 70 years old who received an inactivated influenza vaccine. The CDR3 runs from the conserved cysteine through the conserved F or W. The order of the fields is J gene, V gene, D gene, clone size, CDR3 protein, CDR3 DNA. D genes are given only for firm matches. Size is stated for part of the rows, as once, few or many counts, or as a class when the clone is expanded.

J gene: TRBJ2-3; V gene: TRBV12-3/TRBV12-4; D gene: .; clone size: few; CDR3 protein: CASSSLASTQYF; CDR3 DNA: TGTGCCAGCAGCAGTCTAGCGAGCACGCAGTATTTT
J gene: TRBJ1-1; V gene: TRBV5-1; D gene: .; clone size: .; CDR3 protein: CASSLARGGNTEAFF; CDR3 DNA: TGCGCCAGCAGCTTGGCTCGGGGCGGGAACACTGAAGCTTTCTTT
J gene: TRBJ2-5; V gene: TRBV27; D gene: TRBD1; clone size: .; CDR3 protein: CASSLRTGGGQETQYF; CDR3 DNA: TGTGCCAGCAGTTTGCGGACAGGGGGCGGGCAAGAGACCCAGTACTTC
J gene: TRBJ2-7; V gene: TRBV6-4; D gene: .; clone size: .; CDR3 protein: CASICTGIGSVDYEQYF; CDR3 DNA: TGTGCCAGCATCTGTACAGGGATTGGGAGTGTGGACTACGAGCAGTACTTC
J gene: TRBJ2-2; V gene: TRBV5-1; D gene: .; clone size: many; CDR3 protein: CASSLGASDWTGELFF; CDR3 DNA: TGCGCCAGCAGCTTGGGGGCTTCTGATTGGACCGGGGAGCTGTTTTTT
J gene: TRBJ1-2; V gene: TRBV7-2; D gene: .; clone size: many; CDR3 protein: CASSPTMGTTRGYTF; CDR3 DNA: TGTGCCAGCAGCCCGACAATGGGCACCACCCGGGGCTACACCTTC
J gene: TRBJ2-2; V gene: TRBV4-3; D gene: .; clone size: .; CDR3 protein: CASSQDHGASGELFF; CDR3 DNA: TGCGCCAGCAGCCAAGATCATGGAGCAAGCGGGGAGCTGTTTTTT
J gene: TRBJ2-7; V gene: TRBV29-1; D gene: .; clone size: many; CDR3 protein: CSVEDQSGAYEQYF; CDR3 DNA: TGCAGCGTTGAAGATCAAAGTGGGGCCTACGAGCAGTACTTC
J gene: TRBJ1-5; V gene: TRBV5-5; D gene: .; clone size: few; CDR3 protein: CASSLAAGQQPQHF; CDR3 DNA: TGTGCCAGCAGCTTGGCGGCAGGTCAGCAGCCCCAGCATTTT
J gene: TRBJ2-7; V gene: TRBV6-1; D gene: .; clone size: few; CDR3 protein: CASRRTDSYEQYF; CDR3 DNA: TGTGCCAGCAGGCGGACAGACTCCTACGAGCAGTACTTC
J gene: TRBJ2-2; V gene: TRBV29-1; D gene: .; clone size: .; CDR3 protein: CSVGLTGELFF; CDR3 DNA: TGCAGCGTTGGTCTCACCGGGGAGCTGTTTTTT
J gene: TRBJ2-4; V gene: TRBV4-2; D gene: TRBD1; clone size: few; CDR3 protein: CASSQDPQQGDIQYF; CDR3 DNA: TGTGCCAGCAGCCAAGATCCCCAACAGGGGGACATTCAGTACTTC
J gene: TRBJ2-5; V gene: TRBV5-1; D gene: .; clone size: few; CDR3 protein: CASSLPAGTNEETQYF; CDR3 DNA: TGCGCCAGCAGCCTCCCGGCCGGGACAAATGAAGAGACCCAGTACTTC